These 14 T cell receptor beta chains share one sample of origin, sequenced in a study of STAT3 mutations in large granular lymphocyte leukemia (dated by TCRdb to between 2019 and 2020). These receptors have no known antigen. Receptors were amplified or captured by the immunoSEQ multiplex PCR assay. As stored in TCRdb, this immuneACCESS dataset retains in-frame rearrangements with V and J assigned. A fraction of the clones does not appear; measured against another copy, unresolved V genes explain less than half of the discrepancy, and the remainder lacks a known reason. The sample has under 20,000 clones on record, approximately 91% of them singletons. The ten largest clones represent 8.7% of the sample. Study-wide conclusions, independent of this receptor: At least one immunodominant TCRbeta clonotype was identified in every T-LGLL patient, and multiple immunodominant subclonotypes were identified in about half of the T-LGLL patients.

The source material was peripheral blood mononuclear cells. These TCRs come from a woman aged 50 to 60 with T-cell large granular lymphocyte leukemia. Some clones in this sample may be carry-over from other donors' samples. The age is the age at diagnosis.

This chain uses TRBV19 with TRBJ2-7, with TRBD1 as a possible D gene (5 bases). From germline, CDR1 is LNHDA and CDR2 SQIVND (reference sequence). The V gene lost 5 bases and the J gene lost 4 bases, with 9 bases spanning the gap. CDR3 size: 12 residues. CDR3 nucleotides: TGTGCCAGTAGTGGGGCCTTGTACGAGCAGTACTTC. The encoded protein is CASSGALYEQYF.

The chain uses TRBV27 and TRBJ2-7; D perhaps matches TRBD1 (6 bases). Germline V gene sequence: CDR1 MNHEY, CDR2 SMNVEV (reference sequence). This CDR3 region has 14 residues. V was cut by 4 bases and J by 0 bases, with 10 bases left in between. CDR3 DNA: TGTGCCAGCAGTTCGGACAGATTCTCCTACGAGCAGTACTTC. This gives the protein CASSSDRFSYEQYF.

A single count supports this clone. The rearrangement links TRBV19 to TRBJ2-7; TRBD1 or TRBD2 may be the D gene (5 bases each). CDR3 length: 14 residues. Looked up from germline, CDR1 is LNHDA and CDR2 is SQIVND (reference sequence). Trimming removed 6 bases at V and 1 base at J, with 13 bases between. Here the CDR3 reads CASRPGTASYEQYF. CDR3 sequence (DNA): TGTGCCAGTAGACCCGGGACGGCGTCCTACGAGCAGTACTTC.

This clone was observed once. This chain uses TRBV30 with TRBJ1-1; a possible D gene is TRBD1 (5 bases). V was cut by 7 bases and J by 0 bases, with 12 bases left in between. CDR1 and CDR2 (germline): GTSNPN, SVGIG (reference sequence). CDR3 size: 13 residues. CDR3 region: CASGAPLNTEAFF. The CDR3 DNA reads TGTGCCTCCGGGGCCCCTTTGAACACTGAAGCTTTCTTT.

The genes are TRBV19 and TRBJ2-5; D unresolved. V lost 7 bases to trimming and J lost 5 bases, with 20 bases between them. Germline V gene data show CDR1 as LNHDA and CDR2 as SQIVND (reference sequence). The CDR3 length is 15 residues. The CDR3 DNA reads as TGTGCCAGTACCCCCGGCAGAGGTGGAAGGGAGACCCAGTACTTC. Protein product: CASTPGRGGRETQYF.

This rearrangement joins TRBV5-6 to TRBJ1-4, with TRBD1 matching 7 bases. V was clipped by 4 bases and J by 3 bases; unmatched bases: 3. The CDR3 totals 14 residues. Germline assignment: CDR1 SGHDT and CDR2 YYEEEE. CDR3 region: CASSHDRANEKLFF. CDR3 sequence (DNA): TGTGCCAGCAGCCACGACAGGGCTAATGAAAAACTGTTTTTT.

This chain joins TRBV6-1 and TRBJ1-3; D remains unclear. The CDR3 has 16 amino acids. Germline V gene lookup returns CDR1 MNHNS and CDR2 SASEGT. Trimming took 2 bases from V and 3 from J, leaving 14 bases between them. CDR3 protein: CASSEPGGWGGNTIYF. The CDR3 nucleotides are TGTGCCAGCAGTGAACCTGGAGGGTGGGGTGGAAACACCATATATTTT.

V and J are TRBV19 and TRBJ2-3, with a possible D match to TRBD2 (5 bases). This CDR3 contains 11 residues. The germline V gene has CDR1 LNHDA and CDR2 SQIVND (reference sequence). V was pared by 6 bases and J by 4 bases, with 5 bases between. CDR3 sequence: CASRLADTQYF. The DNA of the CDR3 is TGTGCCAGTAGACTAGCAGATACGCAGTATTTT.

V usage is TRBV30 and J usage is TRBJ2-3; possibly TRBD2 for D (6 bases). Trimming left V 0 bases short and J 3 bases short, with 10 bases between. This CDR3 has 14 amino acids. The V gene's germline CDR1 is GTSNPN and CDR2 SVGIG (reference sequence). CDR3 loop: CAWSVGGKTDTQYF. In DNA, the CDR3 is TGTGCCTGGAGTGTAGGCGGGAAAACAGATACGCAGTATTTT. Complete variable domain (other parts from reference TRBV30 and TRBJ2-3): SQTIHQWPATLVQPVGSPLSLECTVEGTSNPNLYWYRQAAGRGLQLLFYSVGIGQISSEVPQNLSASRPQDRQFILSSKKLLLSDSGFYLCAWSVGGKTDTQYFGPGTRLTVL.

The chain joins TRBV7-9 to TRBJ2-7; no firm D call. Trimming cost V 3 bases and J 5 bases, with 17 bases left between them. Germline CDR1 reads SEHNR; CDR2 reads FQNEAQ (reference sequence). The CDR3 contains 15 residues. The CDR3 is CASSFERNPKDEQYF. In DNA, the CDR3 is TGTGCCAGCAGCTTCGAAAGGAACCCCAAAGACGAGCAGTACTTC.

CDR3 region: CASSADRDHYEQYF. The CDR3 nucleotides read TGTGCCAGCAGCGCGGACAGGGATCACTACGAGCAGTACTTC. The chain combines TRBV5-8 with TRBJ2-7; TRBD1 agrees at 8 bases. CDR3 length: 14 residues. J gave up 3 bases and V 4 bases, and 6 bases lay outside the gene matches. The germline V gene encodes CDR1 SGHTS and CDR2 YDEGEE.

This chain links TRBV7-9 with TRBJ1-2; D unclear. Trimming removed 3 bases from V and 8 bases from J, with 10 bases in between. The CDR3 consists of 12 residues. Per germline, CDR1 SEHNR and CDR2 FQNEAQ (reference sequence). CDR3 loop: CASSFPTEGYTF. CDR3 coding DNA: TGTGCCAGCAGCTTCCCGACCGAGGGCTACACCTTC.

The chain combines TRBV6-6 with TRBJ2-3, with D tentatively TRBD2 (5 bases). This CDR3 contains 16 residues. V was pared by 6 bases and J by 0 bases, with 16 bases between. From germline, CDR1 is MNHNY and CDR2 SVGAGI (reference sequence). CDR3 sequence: CASRRQAEKSTDTQYF. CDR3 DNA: TGTGCCAGCAGACGACAAGCGGAAAAGAGCACAGATACGCAGTATTTT.

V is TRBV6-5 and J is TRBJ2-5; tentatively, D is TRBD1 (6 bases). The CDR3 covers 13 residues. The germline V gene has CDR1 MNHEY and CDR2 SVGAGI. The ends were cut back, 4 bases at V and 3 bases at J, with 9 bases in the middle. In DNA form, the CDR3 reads TGTGCCAGCAGTTTGGACAGTGAAGAGACCCAGTACTTC. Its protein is CASSLDSEETQYF.